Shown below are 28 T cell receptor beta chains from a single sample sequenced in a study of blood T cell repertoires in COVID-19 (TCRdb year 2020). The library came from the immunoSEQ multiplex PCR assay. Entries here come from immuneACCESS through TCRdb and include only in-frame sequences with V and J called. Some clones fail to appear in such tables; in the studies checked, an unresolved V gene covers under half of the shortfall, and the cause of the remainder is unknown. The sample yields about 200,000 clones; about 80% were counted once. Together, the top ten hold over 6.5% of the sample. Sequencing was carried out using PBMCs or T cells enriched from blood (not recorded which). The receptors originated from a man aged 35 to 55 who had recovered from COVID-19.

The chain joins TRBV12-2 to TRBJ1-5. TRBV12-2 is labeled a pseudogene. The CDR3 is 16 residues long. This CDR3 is CASRPRPQRSNQPQHF. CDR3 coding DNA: TGTGCAAGTCGCCCCCGACCTCAGCGCAGCAATCAGCCCCAGCATTTT.

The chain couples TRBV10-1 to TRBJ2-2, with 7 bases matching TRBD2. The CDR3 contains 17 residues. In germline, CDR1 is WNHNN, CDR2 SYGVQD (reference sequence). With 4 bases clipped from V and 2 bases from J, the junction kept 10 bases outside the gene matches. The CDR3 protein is CASSGPPRGTNTGELFF. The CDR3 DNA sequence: TGCGCCAGCAGTGGCCCGCCGCGGGGGACCAACACCGGGGAGCTGTTTTTT.

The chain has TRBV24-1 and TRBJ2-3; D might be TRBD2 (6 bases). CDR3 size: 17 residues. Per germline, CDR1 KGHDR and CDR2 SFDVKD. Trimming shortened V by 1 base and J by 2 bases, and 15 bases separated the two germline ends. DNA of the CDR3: TGTGCCACCAGTGATTTAGGAGGGGCCTATCCCACAGATACGCAGTATTTT. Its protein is CATSDLGGAYPTDTQYF.

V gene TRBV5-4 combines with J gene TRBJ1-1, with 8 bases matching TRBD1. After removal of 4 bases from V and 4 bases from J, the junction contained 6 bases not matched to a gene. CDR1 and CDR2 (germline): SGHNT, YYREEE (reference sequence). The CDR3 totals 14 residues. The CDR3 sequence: CASSVRTGLTEAFF. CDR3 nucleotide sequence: TGTGCCAGCAGCGTTAGGACAGGGCTCACTGAAGCTTTCTTT.

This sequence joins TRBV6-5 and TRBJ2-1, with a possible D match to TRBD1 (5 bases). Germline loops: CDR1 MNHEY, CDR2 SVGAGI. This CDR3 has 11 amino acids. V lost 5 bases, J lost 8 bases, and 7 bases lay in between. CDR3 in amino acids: CASSPGYEQFF. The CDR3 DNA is TGTGCCAGCAGTCCAGGGTATGAGCAGTTCTTC.

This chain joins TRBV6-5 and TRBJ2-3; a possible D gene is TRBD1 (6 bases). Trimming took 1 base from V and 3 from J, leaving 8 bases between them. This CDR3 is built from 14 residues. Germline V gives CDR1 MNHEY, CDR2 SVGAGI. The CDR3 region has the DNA TGTGCCAGCAGTTACTATCAGGGGACAGATACGCAGTATTTT. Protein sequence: CASSYYQGTDTQYF.

CDR3 in amino acids: CASSLEQGEETQYF. As DNA, the CDR3 is TGCGCCAGCAGCTTGGAACAGGGCGAGGAGACCCAGTACTTC. The chain combines TRBV5-1 with TRBJ2-5; perhaps TRBD1 as D (6 bases). This CDR3 has 14 residues. Germline CDR1 and CDR2: SGHRS and YFSETQ. V lost 0 bases, J lost 5 bases, and 11 bases lay in between. The variable domain in full, with the rest retrieved from reference TRBV5-1 and TRBJ2-5, is KAGVTQTPRYLIKTRGQQVTLSCSPISGHRSVSWYQQTPGQGLQFLFEYFSETQRNKGNFPGRFSGRQFSNSRSEMNVSTLELGDSALYLCASSLEQGEETQYFGPGTRLLVL.

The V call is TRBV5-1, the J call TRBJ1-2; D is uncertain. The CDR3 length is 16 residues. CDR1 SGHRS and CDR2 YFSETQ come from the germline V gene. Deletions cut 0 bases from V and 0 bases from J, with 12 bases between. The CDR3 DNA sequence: TGCGCCAGCAGCTTGGGTCCGGTTGCTACTAACTATGGCTACACCTTC. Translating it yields CASSLGPVATNYGYTF.

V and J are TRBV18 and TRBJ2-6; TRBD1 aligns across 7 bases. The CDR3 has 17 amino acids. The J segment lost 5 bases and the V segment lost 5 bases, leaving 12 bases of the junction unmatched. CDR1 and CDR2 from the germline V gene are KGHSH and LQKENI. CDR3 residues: CASSTTGDQSRANVLTF. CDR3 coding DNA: TGTGCCAGCTCAACAACAGGGGACCAAAGTCGGGCCAACGTCCTGACTTTC. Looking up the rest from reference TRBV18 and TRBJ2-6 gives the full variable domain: NAGVMQNPRHLVRRRGQEARLRCSPMKGHSHVYWYRQLPEEGLKFMVYLQKENIIDESGMPKERFSAEFPKEGPSILRIQQVVRGDSAAYFCASSTTGDQSRANVLTFGAGSRLTVL.

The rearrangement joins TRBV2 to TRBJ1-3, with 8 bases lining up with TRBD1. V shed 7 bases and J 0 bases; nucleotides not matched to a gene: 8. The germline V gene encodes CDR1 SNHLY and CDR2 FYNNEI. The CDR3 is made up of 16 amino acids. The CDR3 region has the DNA TGTGCCAGCATTGGACAGGGCCTTTTCTCTGGAAACACCATATATTTT. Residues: CASIGQGLFSGNTIYF.

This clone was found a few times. Here the CDR3 reads CASRTATGTEAFF. DNA for the CDR3: TGTGCCAGCAGAACGGCCACGGGTACTGAAGCTTTCTTT. This sequence joins TRBV12-3 or TRBV12-4 and TRBJ1-1, with D unclear. Trimming took 6 bases from V and 5 from J, leaving 13 bases between them. This CDR3 is 13 amino acids long.

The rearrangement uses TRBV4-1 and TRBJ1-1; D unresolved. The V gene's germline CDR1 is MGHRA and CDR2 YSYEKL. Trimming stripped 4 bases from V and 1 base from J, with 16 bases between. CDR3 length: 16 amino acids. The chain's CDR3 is CASSRENRPGNTEAFF. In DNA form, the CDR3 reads TGCGCCAGCAGCCGAGAAAATCGACCAGGGAACACTGAAGCTTTCTTT.

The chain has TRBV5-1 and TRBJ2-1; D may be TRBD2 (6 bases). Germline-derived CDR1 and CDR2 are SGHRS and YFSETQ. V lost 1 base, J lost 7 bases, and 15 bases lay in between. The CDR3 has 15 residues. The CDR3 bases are TGCGCCAGCAGCTTGAACGGGGGTGAGTTTAATGAGCAGTTCTTC. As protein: CASSLNGGEFNEQFF.

CDR3 DNA: TGTGCCAGCAGCTTGGAAATCGGGTATGGCTACACCTTC. It codes for CASSLEIGYGYTF. The V call is TRBV5-4, the J call TRBJ1-2; no reliable D call. Germline V gene data show CDR1 as SGHNT and CDR2 as YYREEE (reference sequence). The CDR3 has 13 residues. V was cut by 0 bases and J by 5 bases, with 8 bases left in between.

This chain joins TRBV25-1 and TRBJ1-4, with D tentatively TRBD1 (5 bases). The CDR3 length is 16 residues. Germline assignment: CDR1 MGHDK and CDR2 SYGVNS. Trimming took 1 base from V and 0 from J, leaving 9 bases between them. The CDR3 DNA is TGTGCCAGCAGTGAATGGGTGACAGCAACTAATGAAAAACTGTTTTTT. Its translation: CASSEWVTATNEKLFF.

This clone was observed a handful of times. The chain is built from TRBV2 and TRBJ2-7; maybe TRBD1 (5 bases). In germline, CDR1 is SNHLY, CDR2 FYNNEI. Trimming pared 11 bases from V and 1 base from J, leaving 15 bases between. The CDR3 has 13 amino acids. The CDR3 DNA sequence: TGTGCCCTCGGGCAGGGAATTTCCTACGAGCAGTACTTC. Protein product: CALGQGISYEQYF.

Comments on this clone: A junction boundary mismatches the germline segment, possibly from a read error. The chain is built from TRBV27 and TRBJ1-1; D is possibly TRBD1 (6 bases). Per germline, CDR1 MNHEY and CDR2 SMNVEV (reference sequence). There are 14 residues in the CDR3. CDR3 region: CASSLVDRRTGAFF. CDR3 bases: TGTGCCAGCAGTCTGGTCGACAGGAGAACTGGAGCTTTCTTT.

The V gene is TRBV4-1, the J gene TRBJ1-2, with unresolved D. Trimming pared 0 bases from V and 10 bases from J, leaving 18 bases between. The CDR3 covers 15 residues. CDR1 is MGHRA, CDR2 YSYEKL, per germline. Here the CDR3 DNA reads TGCGCCAGCAGCCAAGATTTATTGGCGGCTACCATCTACACCTTC. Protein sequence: CASSQDLLAATIYTF.

CDR3 DNA: TGTGCCAGCAGCTTGGCCAAAGGGGGAAATACTGAAGCTTTCTTT. Encoded protein: CASSLAKGGNTEAFF. This rearrangement joins TRBV5-4 to TRBJ1-1; the D gene is possibly TRBD1 (6 bases). CDR1 SGHNT and CDR2 YYREEE come from the germline V gene (reference sequence). Trimming pared 0 bases from V and 5 bases from J, leaving 14 bases between. CDR3 size: 15 residues. Based on the CDR3 plus reference TRBV5-4 and TRBJ1-1, the full variable domain is ETGVTQSPTHLIKTRGQQVTLRCSSQSGHNTVSWYQQALGQGPQFIFQYYREEENGRGNFPPRFSGLQFPNYSSELNVNALELDDSALYLCASSLAKGGNTEAFFGQGTRLTVV.

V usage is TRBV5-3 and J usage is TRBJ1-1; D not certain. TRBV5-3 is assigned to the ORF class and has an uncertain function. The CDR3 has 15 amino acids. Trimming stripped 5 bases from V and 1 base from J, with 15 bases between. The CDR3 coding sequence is TGTGCCAGAAGTCCATGTATGGGCCAGAACACTGAAGCTTTCTTT. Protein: CARSPCMGQNTEAFF.

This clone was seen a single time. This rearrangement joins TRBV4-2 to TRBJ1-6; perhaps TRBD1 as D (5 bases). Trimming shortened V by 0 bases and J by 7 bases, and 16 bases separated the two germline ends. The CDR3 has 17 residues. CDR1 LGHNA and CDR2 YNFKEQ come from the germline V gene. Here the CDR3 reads CASSQEYNGRGNSPLHF. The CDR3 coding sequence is TGTGCCAGCAGCCAAGAATACAACGGACGGGGGAATTCACCCCTCCACTTT.

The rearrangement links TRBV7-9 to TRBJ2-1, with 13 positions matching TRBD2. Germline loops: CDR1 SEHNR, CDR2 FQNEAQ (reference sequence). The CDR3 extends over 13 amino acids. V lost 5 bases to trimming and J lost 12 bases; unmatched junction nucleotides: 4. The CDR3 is CASSLRTSGRQFF. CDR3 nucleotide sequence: TGTGCCAGCAGCCTGCGGACTAGCGGGAGGCAGTTCTTC.

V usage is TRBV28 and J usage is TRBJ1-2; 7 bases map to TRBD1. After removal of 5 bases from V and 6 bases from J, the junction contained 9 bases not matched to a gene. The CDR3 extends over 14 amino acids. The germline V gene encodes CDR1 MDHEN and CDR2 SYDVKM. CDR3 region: CASSPLTGVNGYTF. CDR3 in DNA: TGTGCCAGCAGTCCCCTTACAGGGGTGAATGGCTACACCTTC.

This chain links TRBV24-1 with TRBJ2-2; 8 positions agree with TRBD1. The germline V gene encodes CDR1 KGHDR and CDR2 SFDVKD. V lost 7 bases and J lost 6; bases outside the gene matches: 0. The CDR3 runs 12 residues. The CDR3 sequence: CATRQGAGELFF. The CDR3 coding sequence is TGTGCCACCAGACAGGGGGCCGGGGAGCTGTTTTTT.

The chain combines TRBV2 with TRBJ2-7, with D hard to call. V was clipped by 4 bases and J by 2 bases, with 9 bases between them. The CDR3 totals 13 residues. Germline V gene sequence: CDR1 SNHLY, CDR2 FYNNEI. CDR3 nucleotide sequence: TGTGCCAGCAGTGCGACTTTCCCCTACGAGCAGTACTTC. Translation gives CASSATFPYEQYF.

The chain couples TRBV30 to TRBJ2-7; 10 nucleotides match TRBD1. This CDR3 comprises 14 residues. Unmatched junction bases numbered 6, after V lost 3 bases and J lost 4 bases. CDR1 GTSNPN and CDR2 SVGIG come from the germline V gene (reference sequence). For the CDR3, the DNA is TGTGCCTGGAGGCAACCGGGACAGGGGTACGAGCAGTACTTC. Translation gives CAWRQPGQGYEQYF.

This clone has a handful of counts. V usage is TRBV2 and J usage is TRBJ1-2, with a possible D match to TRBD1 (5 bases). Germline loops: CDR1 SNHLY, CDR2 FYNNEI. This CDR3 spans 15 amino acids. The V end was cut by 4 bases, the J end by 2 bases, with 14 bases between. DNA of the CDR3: TGTGCCAGCAGTGGGGGGGGAGTTGCAAACTATGGCTACACCTTC. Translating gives CASSGGGVANYGYTF.

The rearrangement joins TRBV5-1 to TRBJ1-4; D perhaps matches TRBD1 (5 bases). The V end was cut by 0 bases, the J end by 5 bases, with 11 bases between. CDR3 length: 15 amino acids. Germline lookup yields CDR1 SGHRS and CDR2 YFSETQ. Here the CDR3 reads CASSLAPGVNEKLFF. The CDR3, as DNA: TGCGCCAGCAGCTTGGCTCCGGGGGTGAATGAAAAACTGTTTTTT.